This entry concerns a single T cell receptor beta chain. The sample has other DNA sequences that encode this CDR3 too. This sample stems from a study of T cell responses to AZD1222 COVID-19 vaccine. The V end lost 2 bases, the J end lost 6 bases, and 5 bases lay between the germline ends. The CDR3 is 11 residues long. CDR1 is DFQATT, CDR2 SNEGSKA, per germline (reference sequence). The assay was immunoSEQ multiplex PCR, and TCRdb's table has in-frame clones only and misses some. The data hold about 140,000 clones, with around nine tenths observed a single time. The receptor's source is an adult in good health. The sample consisted of peripheral blood, taken on day 0 of AZD1222 vaccination. The rearrangement links TRBV20-1 to TRBJ2-1, with D hard to call. The CDR3 loop reads CSARKVNEQFF. The CDR3, as DNA: TGCAGTGCTAGAAAGGTCAATGAGCAGTTCTTC.